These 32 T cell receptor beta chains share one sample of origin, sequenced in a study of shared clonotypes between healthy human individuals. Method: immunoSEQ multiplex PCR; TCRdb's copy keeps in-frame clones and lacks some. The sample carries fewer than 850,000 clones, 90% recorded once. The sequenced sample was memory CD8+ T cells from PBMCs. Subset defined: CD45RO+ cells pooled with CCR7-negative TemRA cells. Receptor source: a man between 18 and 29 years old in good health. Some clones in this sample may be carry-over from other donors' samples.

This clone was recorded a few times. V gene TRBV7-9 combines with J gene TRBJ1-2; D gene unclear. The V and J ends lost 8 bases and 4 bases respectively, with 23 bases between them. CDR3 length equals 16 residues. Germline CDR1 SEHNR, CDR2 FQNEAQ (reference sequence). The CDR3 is CASDERKGAEGYGYTF. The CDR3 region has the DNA TGTGCCAGCGACGAGCGTAAGGGCGCCGAGGGCTATGGCTACACCTTC.

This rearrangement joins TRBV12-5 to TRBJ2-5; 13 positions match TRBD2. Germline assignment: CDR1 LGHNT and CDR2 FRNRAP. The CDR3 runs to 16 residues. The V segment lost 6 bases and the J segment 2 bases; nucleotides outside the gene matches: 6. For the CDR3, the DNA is TGTGCTAGTGGCCGAGAACTAGCGGGAGGGCAAGAGACCCAGTACTTC. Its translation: CASGRELAGGQETQYF.

The CDR3 here is CASSSRREAFYEQYF. For the CDR3, the DNA is TGTGCCAGCAGCAGTCGGCGGGAGGCCTTCTACGAGCAGTACTTC. V is TRBV7-2 and J is TRBJ2-7; 8 bases are a match to TRBD2. Germline CDR1 SGHTA, CDR2 FQGNSA. CDR3 length equals 15 residues. V lost 5 bases and J lost 3; bases outside the gene matches: 9. The entire variable domain, with the rest obtained from reference TRBV7-2 and TRBJ2-7, is as follows: GAGVSQSPSNKVTEKGKDVELRCDPISGHTALYWYRQSLGQGLEFLIYFQGNSAPDKSGLPSDRFSAERTGGSVSTLTIQRTQQEDSAVYLCASSSRREAFYEQYFGPGTRLTVT.

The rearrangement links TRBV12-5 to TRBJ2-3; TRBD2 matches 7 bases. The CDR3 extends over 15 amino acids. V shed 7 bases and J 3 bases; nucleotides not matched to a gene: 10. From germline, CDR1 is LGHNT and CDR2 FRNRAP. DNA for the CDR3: TGTGCTAGTGCCCTCCGCGGGAGCTCGACAGATACGCAGTATTTT. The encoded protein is CASALRGSSTDTQYF.

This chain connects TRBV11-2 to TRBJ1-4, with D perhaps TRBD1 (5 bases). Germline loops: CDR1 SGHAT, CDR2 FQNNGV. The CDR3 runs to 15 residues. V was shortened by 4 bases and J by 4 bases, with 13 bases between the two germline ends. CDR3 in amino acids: CASSYKGRDNEKLFF. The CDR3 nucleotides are TGTGCCAGCAGCTATAAGGGGAGAGATAATGAAAAACTGTTTTTT.

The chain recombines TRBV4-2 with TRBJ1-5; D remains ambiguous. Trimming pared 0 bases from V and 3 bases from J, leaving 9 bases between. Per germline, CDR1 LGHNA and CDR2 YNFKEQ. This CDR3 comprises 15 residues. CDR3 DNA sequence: TGTGCCAGCAGCCAAGATGGGAGCCACAATCAGCCCCAGCATTTT. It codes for CASSQDGSHNQPQHF.

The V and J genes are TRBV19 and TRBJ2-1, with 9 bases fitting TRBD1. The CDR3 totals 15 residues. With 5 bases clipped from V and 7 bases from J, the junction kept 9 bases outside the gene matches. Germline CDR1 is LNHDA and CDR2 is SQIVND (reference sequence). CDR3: CASSLKDRGMNEQFF. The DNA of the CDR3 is TGTGCCAGTAGTCTGAAGGACAGGGGTATGAATGAGCAGTTCTTC.

Here the CDR3 DNA reads TGTGCCAGCAGTTATTCGGAGACAGATACGCAGTATTTT. Translation gives CASSYSETDTQYF. This chain uses TRBV6-5 with TRBJ2-3; D not resolved. The CDR3 is made up of 13 amino acids. Trimming pared 3 bases from V and 3 bases from J, leaving 7 bases between. In germline, CDR1 is MNHEY, CDR2 SVGAGI.

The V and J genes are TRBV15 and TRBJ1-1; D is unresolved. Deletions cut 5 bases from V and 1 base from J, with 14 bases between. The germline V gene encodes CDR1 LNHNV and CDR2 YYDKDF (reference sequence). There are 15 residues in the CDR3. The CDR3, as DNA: TGTGCCACCAGCCAAGCATCGGAGGGGAACACTGAAGCTTTCTTT. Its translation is CATSQASEGNTEAFF.

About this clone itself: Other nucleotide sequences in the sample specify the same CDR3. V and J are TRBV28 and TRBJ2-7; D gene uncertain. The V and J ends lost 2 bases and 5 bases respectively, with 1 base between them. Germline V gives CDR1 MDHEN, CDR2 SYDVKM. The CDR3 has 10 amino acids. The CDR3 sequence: CASSLNEQYF. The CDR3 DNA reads TGTGCCAGCAGTTTAAACGAGCAGTACTTC.

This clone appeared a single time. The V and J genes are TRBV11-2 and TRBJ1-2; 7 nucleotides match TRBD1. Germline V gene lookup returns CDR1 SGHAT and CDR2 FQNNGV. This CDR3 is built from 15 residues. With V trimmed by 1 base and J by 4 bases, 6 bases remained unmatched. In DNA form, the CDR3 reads TGTGCCAGCAGCTTAGGGACAGGTCTGTCCTATGGCTACACCTTC. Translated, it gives CASSLGTGLSYGYTF.

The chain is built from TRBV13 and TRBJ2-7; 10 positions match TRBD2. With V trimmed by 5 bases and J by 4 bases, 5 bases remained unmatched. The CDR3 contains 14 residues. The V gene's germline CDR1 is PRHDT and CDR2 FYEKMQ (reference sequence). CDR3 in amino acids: CASSEGLAQYEQYF. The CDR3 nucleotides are TGTGCCAGCAGCGAGGGACTAGCGCAGTACGAGCAGTACTTC.

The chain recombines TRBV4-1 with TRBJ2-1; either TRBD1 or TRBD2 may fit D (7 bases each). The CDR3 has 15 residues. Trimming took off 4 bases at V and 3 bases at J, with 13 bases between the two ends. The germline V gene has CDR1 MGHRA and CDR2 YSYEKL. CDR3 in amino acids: CASSPGGGIYNEQFF. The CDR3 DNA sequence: TGCGCCAGCAGCCCAGGGGGAGGGATCTACAATGAGCAGTTCTTC.

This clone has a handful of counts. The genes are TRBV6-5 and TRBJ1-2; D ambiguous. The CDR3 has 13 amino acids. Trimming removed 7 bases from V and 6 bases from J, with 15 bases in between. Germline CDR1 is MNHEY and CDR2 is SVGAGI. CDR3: CASTQALSDGYTF. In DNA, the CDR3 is TGTGCCAGCACCCAGGCACTGTCGGATGGCTACACCTTC.

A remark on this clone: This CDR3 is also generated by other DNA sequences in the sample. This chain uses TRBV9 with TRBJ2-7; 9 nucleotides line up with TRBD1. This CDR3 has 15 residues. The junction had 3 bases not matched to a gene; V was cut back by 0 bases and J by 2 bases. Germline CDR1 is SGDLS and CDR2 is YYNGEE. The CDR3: CASSVGGTGPYEQYF. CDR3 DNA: TGTGCCAGCAGCGTAGGTGGGACAGGGCCCTACGAGCAGTACTTC.

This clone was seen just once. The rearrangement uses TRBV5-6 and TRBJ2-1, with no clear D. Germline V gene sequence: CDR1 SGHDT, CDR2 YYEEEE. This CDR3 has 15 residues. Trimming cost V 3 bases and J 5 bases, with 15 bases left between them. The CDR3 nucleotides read TGTGCCAGCAGCTCCAAAATCAGTTGGGACAATGAGCAGTTCTTC. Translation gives CASSSKISWDNEQFF. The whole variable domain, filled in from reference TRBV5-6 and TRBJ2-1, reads DAGVTQSPTHLIKTRGQQVTLRCSPKSGHDTVSWYQQALGQGPQFIFQYYEEEERQRGNFPDRFSGHQFPNYSSELNVNALLLGDSALYLCASSSKISWDNEQFFGPGTRLTVL.

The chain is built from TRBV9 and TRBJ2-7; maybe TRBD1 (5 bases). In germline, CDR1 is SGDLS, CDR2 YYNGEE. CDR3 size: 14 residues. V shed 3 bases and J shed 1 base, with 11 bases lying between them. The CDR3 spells CASSAETASYEQYF. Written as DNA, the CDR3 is TGTGCCAGCAGCGCGGAGACAGCTTCCTACGAGCAGTACTTC.

In nucleotides, the CDR3 is TGTGCCAGAAGCTTGGTAGGCGGTGGTAGGAACTACGAGCAGTACTTC. This translates into CARSLVGGGRNYEQYF. The genes are TRBV5-3 and TRBJ2-7, with D hard to call. TRBV5-3 is designated an ORF whose function remains uncertain. The germline V and J ends were trimmed by 0 bases and 3 bases, with 16 bases remaining between them. CDR3 length equals 16 residues.

CDR3 in DNA: TGTGCCAGCAGCGTAGCTGGGACAGACTATGGCTACACCTTC. It translates to CASSVAGTDYGYTF. This chain joins TRBV9 and TRBJ1-2, with 7 bases lining up with TRBD1. With 0 bases clipped from V and 3 bases from J, the junction kept 2 bases outside the gene matches. Germline V gene data show CDR1 as SGDLS and CDR2 as YYNGEE. The CDR3 is 14 amino acids.

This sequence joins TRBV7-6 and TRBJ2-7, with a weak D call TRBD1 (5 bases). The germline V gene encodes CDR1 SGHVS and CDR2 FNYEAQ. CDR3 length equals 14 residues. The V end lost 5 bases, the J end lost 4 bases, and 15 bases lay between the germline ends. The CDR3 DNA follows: TGTGCCAGCAGCCCTAGGGGTCAAGGGTACGAGCAGTACTTC. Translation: CASSPRGQGYEQYF.

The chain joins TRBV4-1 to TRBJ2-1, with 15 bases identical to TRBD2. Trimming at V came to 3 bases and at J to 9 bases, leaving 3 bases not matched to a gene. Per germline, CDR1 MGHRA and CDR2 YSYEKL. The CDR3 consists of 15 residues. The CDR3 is CASSHGLAGGPEQFF. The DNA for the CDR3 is TGCGCCAGCAGCCACGGACTAGCGGGAGGGCCTGAGCAGTTCTTC.

CDR3 DNA: TGCGCCAGCAGTTATCCGGACCTCAATGAGCAGTTCTTC. This encodes CASSYPDLNEQFF. V gene TRBV5-1 combines with J gene TRBJ2-1; D is unclear. Trimming removed 5 bases at V and 6 bases at J, with 12 bases between. CDR1 is SGHRS and CDR2 is YFSETQ in the germline V gene. The CDR3 is made up of 13 amino acids.

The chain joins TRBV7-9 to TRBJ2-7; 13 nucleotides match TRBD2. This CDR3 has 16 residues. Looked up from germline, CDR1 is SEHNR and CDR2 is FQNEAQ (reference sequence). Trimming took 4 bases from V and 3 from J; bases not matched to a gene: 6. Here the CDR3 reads CASSSTSGRSLYEQYF. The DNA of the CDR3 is TGTGCCAGCAGCTCGACTAGCGGGAGGTCTCTCTACGAGCAGTACTTC.

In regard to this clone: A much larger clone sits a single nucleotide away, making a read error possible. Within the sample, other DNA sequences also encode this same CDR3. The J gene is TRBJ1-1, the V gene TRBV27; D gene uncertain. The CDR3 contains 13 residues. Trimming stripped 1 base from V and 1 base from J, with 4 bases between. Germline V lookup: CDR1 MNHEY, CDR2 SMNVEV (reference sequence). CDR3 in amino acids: CASSLWKNTEAFF. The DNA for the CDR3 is TGTGCCAGCAGTTTATGGAAGAACACTGAAGCTTTCTTT.

This CDR3 is CAISVGLAAYEQYF. Written as DNA, the CDR3 is TGTGCCATCAGTGTAGGCCTAGCGGCCTACGAGCAGTACTTC. The V and J genes are TRBV10-3 and TRBJ2-7; 7 bases align to TRBD2. CDR3 length: 14 amino acids. Losses at the gene ends were 4 bases for V and 2 bases for J; bases not matched to a gene: 5. Per the germline V gene, CDR1 is ENHRY and CDR2 is SYGVKD.

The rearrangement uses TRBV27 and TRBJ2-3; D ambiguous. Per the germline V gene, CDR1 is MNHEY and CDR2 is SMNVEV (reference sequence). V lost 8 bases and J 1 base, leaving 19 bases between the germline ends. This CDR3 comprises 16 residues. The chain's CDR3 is CASQSKSVWGTDTQYF. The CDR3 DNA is TGTGCCAGCCAGTCGAAATCTGTATGGGGCACAGATACGCAGTATTTT.

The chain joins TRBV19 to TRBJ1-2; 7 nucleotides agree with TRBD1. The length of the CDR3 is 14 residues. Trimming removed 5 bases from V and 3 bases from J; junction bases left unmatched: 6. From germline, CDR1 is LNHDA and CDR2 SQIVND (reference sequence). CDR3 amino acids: CASSVTGQYYGYTF. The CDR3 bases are TGTGCCAGTAGTGTCACGGGACAGTACTATGGCTACACCTTC.

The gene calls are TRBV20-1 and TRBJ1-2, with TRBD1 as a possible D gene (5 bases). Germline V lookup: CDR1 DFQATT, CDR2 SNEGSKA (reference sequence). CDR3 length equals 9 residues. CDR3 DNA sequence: TGCAGCCCAGGGTATGGCTACACCTTC. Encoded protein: CSPGYGYTF.

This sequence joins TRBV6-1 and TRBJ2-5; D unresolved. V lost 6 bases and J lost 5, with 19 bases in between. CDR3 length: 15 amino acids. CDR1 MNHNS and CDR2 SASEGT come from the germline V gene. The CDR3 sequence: CASRNWPETRETQYF. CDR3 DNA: TGTGCCAGCAGGAATTGGCCCGAAACGAGGGAGACCCAGTACTTC.

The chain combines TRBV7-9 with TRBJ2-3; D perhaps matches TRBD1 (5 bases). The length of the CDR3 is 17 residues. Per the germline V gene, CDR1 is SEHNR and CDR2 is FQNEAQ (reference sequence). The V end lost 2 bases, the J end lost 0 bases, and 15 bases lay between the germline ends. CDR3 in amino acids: CASSLPVGSGSTDTQYF. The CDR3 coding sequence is TGTGCCAGCAGCTTACCGGTCGGGTCAGGGAGCACAGATACGCAGTATTTT.

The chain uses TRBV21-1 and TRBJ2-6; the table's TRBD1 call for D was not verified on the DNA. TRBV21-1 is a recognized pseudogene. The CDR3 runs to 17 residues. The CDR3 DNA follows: TGTGCCAGCAGCAAAGGGCAGGGGAGCTCTGGGGCCAACGTCCTGACTTTC. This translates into CASSKGQGSSGANVLTF.

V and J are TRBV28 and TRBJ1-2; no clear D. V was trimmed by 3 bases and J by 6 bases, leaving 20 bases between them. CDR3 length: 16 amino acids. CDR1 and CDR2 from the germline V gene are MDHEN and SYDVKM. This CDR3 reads CASSFTQPRSKDGYTF. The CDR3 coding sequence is TGTGCCAGCAGTTTTACCCAGCCCAGGAGTAAGGATGGCTACACCTTC.